Below are 16 T cell receptor beta chains sequenced from a single sample in a study of T cell changes during pregnancy in multiple sclerosis. Assay used: immunoSEQ multiplex PCR; TCRdb lists only in-frame clones, some missing. The repertoire holds some 61,000 clones, with about 90% as singletons. The sample in question was peripheral blood, obtained in the second trimester of pregnancy. The receptors originated from a female donor with multiple sclerosis, enrolled in a pregnancy study.

A remark on this clone: Other nucleotide sequences from this sample produce the same CDR3. This chain joins TRBV7-2 and TRBJ2-7, with 9 positions matching TRBD1. The CDR3 is 14 amino acids. Germline V gene lookup returns CDR1 SGHTA and CDR2 FQGNSA. The trim removed 3 bases at V and 1 base at J, leaving 1 base unmatched. CDR3 DNA: TGTGCCAGCAGCTTTGACAGGGGGTCCTACGAGCAGTACTTC. Its translation: CASSFDRGSYEQYF.

The chain has TRBV7-2 and TRBJ1-1; 10 bases are a match to TRBD1. The germline V gene encodes CDR1 SGHTA and CDR2 FQGNSA. V gave up 4 bases and J gave up 0 bases; unmatched junction bases: 5. This CDR3 contains 16 residues. The CDR3 reads CASSYPTGGVNTEAFF. CDR3 coding DNA: TGTGCCAGCAGCTACCCGACAGGGGGCGTGAACACTGAAGCTTTCTTT.

In its sample, this clone was seen once. The chain links TRBV7-3 to TRBJ1-1; TRBD1 matches 7 bases. Germline V gives CDR1 SGHTA, CDR2 FQGTGA. This CDR3 is 13 amino acids long. With 5 bases clipped from V and 3 bases from J, the junction kept 3 bases outside the gene matches. The CDR3 sequence: CASSQQGHTEAFF. The CDR3 coding sequence is TGTGCCAGCAGCCAACAGGGGCACACTGAAGCTTTCTTT.

The chain combines TRBV7-2 with TRBJ2-7; a weak D match, TRBD1 (5 bases). Germline values: CDR1 SGHTA, CDR2 FQGNSA. Deletions cut 1 base from V and 6 bases from J, with 7 bases between. The length of the CDR3 is 12 residues. CDR3 sequence reads: CASSLVGAEQYF. As DNA, the CDR3 is TGTGCCAGCAGCTTAGTAGGGGCCGAGCAGTACTTC. The full variable domain, rest sourced from reference TRBV7-2 and TRBJ2-7, is GAGVSQSPSNKVTEKGKDVELRCDPISGHTALYWYRQSLGQGLEFLIYFQGNSAPDKSGLPSDRFSAERTGGSVSTLTIQRTQQEDSAVYLCASSLVGAEQYFGPGTRLTVT.

This clone turned up a few times. This rearrangement joins TRBV28 to TRBJ2-7; TRBD1 is a possible D gene (5 bases). The germline CDR1 and CDR2 sequences are MDHEN and SYDVKM. Trimming stripped 8 bases from V and 7 bases from J, with 24 bases between. This CDR3 has 15 amino acids. The chain's CDR3 is CASLRVGSPLGEQYF. DNA for the CDR3: TGTGCCAGCCTCAGGGTGGGGTCCCCCTTGGGGGAGCAGTACTTC. Full variable domain (remainder filled in from reference TRBV28 and TRBJ2-7): DVKVTQSSRYLVKRTGEKVFLECVQDMDHENMFWYRQDPGLGLRLIYFSYDVKMKEKGDIPEGYSVSREKKERFSLILESASTNQTSMYLCASLRVGSPLGEQYFGPGTRLTVT.

The chain carries TRBV11-2 and TRBJ2-5, with 12 nucleotides matching TRBD2. The length of the CDR3 is 15 residues. Unmatched junction bases numbered 8, after V lost 8 bases and J lost 4 bases. The germline V gene encodes CDR1 SGHAT and CDR2 FQNNGV. The CDR3 protein is CASLETSGGTETQYF. The CDR3 region has the DNA TGTGCCAGCCTAGAGACTAGCGGGGGAACAGAGACCCAGTACTTC.

V gene TRBV5-5 combines with J gene TRBJ1-3; D not resolved. Trimming cost V 0 bases and J 0 bases, with 7 bases left between them. This CDR3 spans 15 amino acids. The germline CDR1 and CDR2 sequences are SGHKS and YYEKEE (reference sequence). The CDR3 is CASSLGTDSGNTIYF. CDR3 in DNA: TGTGCCAGCAGCTTGGGCACAGACTCTGGAAACACCATATATTTT.

This rearrangement joins TRBV19 to TRBJ1-5, with TRBD1 matching over 10 bases. Unmatched junction bases numbered 11, after V lost 9 bases and J lost 6 bases. CDR1 LNHDA and CDR2 SQIVND come from the germline V gene (reference sequence). CDR3 length equals 15 residues. CDR3 bases: TGTGCCAGCCTTGGGGACAGGGGAAAAGGTCAGCCCCAGCATTTT. Translating it yields CASLGDRGKGQPQHF.

The chain recombines TRBV6-1 with TRBJ2-3; TRBD2 matches 13 bases. The CDR3 consists of 17 residues. V trimming: 1 base; J trimming: 7 bases; junction bases outside the gene matches: 8. Germline V gene sequence: CDR1 MNHNS, CDR2 SASEGT. Here the CDR3 DNA reads TGTGCCAGCAGTGAAGTGGGGACTAGCGGGGTTGACAATACGCAGTATTTT. Protein sequence: CASSEVGTSGVDNTQYF.

The CDR3 DNA sequence: TGTGCCAGCAGCTTCGGGCGGGGCCCCTACGAGCAGTACTTC. Translation gives CASSFGRGPYEQYF. The rearrangement joins TRBV7-8 to TRBJ2-7, with D perhaps TRBD2 (6 bases). This CDR3 region has 14 residues. V lost 3 bases and J lost 2, with 11 bases in between. The germline CDR1 and CDR2 sequences are SGHVS and FQNEAQ.

The V call is TRBV14, the J call TRBJ2-4, with D perhaps TRBD1 (6 bases). This CDR3 spans 15 amino acids. Germline lookup yields CDR1 SGHDN and CDR2 FVKESK. Trimming pared 2 bases from V and 3 bases from J, leaving 11 bases between. This chain's CDR3 is CASSQNRDVKNIQYF. Here the CDR3 DNA reads TGTGCCAGCAGCCAAAACAGGGATGTCAAAAACATTCAGTACTTC.

The chain carries TRBV9 and TRBJ1-3; tentative D call: TRBD1 (6 bases). The CDR3 runs to 18 residues. Germline loops: CDR1 SGDLS, CDR2 YYNGEE. The ends were cut back, 3 bases at V and 0 bases at J, with 19 bases in the middle. CDR3 in DNA: TGTGCCAGCAGCGCCTATCATCAGACAGGCAGCTCTGGAAACACCATATATTTT. Amino acid sequence: CASSAYHQTGSSGNTIYF.

The chain recombines TRBV5-5 with TRBJ1-2, with 7 bases matching TRBD1. The germline V gene has CDR1 SGHKS and CDR2 YYEKEE (reference sequence). The CDR3 is 13 residues long. Trimming removed 4 bases from V and 4 bases from J; junction bases left unmatched: 4. CDR3 amino acids: CASSQQGTYGYTF. The DNA for the CDR3 is TGTGCCAGCAGCCAACAGGGGACCTATGGCTACACCTTC. Using reference TRBV5-5 and TRBJ1-2 for the parts outside the CDR3, the full variable domain is DAGVTQSPTHLIKTRGQQVTLRCSPISGHKSVSWYQQVLGQGPQFIFQYYEKEERGRGNFPDRFSARQFPNYSSELNVNALLLGDSALYLCASSQQGTYGYTFGSGTRLTVV.

The chain uses TRBV9 and TRBJ2-2; D not resolved. The CDR3 has 14 residues. The germline V gene has CDR1 SGDLS and CDR2 YYNGEE. Trimming took 3 bases from V and 9 from J, leaving 15 bases between them. CDR3 residues: CASSEQIPPRELFF. In nucleotides, the CDR3 is TGTGCCAGCAGCGAACAGATTCCACCGAGGGAGCTGTTTTTT.

The rearrangement links TRBV25-1 to TRBJ2-7; D may be TRBD2 (5 bases). The germline CDR1 and CDR2 sequences are MGHDK and SYGVNS. There are 13 residues in the CDR3. The V end lost 6 bases, the J end lost 3 bases, and 12 bases lay between the germline ends. CDR3 protein: CASREEIGYEQYF. The CDR3 DNA reads TGTGCCAGCAGGGAGGAGATCGGCTACGAGCAGTACTTC.

The rearrangement links TRBV6-5 to TRBJ2-3, with D possibly being TRBD2 (6 bases). Between the trimmed V and J ends, which lost 0 bases and 3 bases, there was a span of 7 bases. Per the germline V gene, CDR1 is MNHEY and CDR2 is SVGAGI. The CDR3 length is 14 residues. The chain's CDR3 is CASSYSEGTDTQYF. CDR3 nucleotides: TGTGCCAGCAGTTACTCGGAGGGGACAGATACGCAGTATTTT.